These T cell receptor beta chains were read from a single sample in a study of T-cell memory formation after mild COVID-19. One entry per CDR3 protein results from TCRdb running MiXCR on the 5' RACE reads. The sample shows around 140,000 distinct CDR3 sequences, 15% to 20% of them seen only once. The sequenced sample was PBMCs or a T cell subset sorted from them (not recorded which). Source of these receptors: an adult woman who had mild COVID-19 (a few samples of this study predate the infection). Cell type and time point are not known. Both conserved end residues are part of each CDR3. D genes are given only for firm matches. Part of the rows lack a size; the others show once, few, many or a class for expanded clones.

DNA,CDR3,J,length,size,D,V
TGTGCCATCAGGTCGTTGGCGACCGGGGAGCTGTTTTTT,CAIRSLATGELFF,TRBJ2-2,13,.,.,TRBV10-3
TGCAGCGTTGTAGAGGGGGGCGAGCAGTACTTC,CSVVEGGEQYF,TRBJ2-7,11,.,.,TRBV29-1
TGTGCCAGCAGCGCGGCCGGGACCAAACACAATGAGCAGTTCTTC,CASSAAGTKHNEQFF,TRBJ2-1,15,.,.,TRBV11-2
TGTGCCACCAGTGATAAGTTCCGGGACAGGGGGGATCAGCCCCAGCATTTT,CATSDKFRDRGDQPQHF,TRBJ1-5,17,few,TRBD1,TRBV24-1
TGCAGTGCTAGAAAGCTTGGGACACTAAATCAGCCCCAGCATTTT,CSARKLGTLNQPQHF,TRBJ1-5,15,few,.,TRBV20-1
TGTGCCAGCAGTACAGGGGTTAACACCGGGGAGCTGTTTTTT,CASSTGVNTGELFF,TRBJ2-2,14,few,TRBD1,TRBV6-1
TGTGCCAGCAGCACCACTGGGAGTAAGCAGTACTTC,CASSTTGSKQYF,TRBJ2-7,12,few,.,TRBV12-3/TRBV12-4
TGCAGCGTAACGACAGGGAACCCCCCATACGAGCAGTACTTC,CSVTTGNPPYEQYF,TRBJ2-7,14,.,TRBD1,TRBV29-1
TGTGCCAGCAGTTTGGTGGTGGAAAAACTGTTTTTT,CASSLVVEKLFF,TRBJ1-4,12,.,.,TRBV12-3/TRBV12-4
TGTGCCAGCTTCCCGGCCCGGGCTAGCGGGAAATACAATGAGCAGTTCTTC,CASFPARASGKYNEQFF,TRBJ2-1,17,few,TRBD2,TRBV6-5
TGCAGTGCTAGAAAAGTGGGCAGGGGTGAGGATGGCTACACCTTC,CSARKVGRGEDGYTF,TRBJ1-2,15,few,.,TRBV20-1
TGTGCCAGCAGCCAAGATAACGAGGCTAGCGGGAACTACGAGCAGTACTTC,CASSQDNEASGNYEQYF,TRBJ2-7,17,few,TRBD2,TRBV3-1
TGTGCCAGTAGTATTGGAGAGGTGAACACTGAAGCTTTCTTT,CASSIGEVNTEAFF,TRBJ1-1,14,once,.,TRBV19
TGTGCCAGCAGCAGCACTAGCGTCAGCACAGATACGCAGTATTTT,CASSSTSVSTDTQYF,TRBJ2-3,15,.,TRBD2,TRBV7-9
TGTGCCAGCAGGTCGACGAACAATGAGCAGTTCTTC,CASRSTNNEQFF,TRBJ2-1,12,few,.,TRBV7-2
TGTGCCAGCAGCCAAGGTTCCTGGGATCGCTACGAGCAGTACTTC,CASSQGSWDRYEQYF,TRBJ2-7,15,few,.,TRBV3-1
TGTGCCAGCAGCCTCCCCCGGGGACTAGCAAGGTACTTC,CASSLPRGLARYF,TRBJ2-4,13,.,TRBD2,TRBV7-9
TGTGCCAGCAGCGTAGTCGGCAGCTCCTACGAGCAGTACTTC,CASSVVGSSYEQYF,TRBJ2-7,14,few,.,TRBV9
TGTGCCAGCAGCTTCCGGACAGGGGGGAGCACCGGGGAGCTGTTTTTT,CASSFRTGGSTGELFF,TRBJ2-2,16,few,TRBD1,TRBV7-3
TGTGCCAGCGAATCTAGACAGACCGCCAACGAGCAGTACTTC,CASESRQTANEQYF,TRBJ2-7,14,.,.,TRBV25-1
TGCGCCAGCAGCCAAGATGTTGGCAGGGCGATTTATAACTATGGCTACACCTTC,CASSQDVGRAIYNYGYTF,TRBJ1-2,18,few,.,TRBV4-3
TGTGCCAGCAGTTACCGAAATCAGCCCCAGCATTTT,CASSYRNQPQHF,TRBJ1-5,12,few,.,TRBV7-9
TGTGCCAGCAGGCGTACCGGGACTCGTACCACCACCGGGGAGCTGTTTTTT,CASRRTGTRTTTGELFF,TRBJ2-2,17,.,.,TRBV12-3/TRBV12-4
TGCAGTGCCATGCCCTTGCGGGGGCAAGAGACCCAGTACTTC,CSAMPLRGQETQYF,TRBJ2-5,14,.,TRBD2,TRBV20-1
TGTGCCAGCGGACTAGCGGGGGCCCTCTTGTACAATGAGCAGTTCTTC,CASGLAGALLYNEQFF,TRBJ2-1,16,many,TRBD2,TRBV7-9
TGCAGTGCTAGAGGGGACTTCTACGAGCAGTACTTC,CSARGDFYEQYF,TRBJ2-7,12,.,.,TRBV20-1
TGCAGCGTTGTCACGGCATGGGAGGAGCCCCAGCATTTT,CSVVTAWEEPQHF,TRBJ1-5,13,few,.,TRBV29-1
TGTGCCAGCAGTAAACAGGGGACTAGCGGTTACTTGGATACGCAGTATTTT,CASSKQGTSGYLDTQYF,TRBJ2-3,17,few,TRBD2,TRBV28
TGTGCCAGCATGATCCAGCGGGATACCTACGAGCAGTACTTC,CASMIQRDTYEQYF,TRBJ2-7,14,.,TRBD2,TRBV6-5
TGCAGTGCTAGTCAAGCTAGCGGGGGCCGGGGAACCCAGTACTTC,CSASQASGGRGTQYF,TRBJ2-5,15,.,TRBD2,TRBV20-1
TGTGCCAGCACCCGGGCAGGGGGTTACGATACGCAGTATTTT,CASTRAGGYDTQYF,TRBJ2-3,14,.,TRBD1,TRBV5-8
TGTGCCACCAGCAAGAAGCGGGAGGGGTTTTTAAATGAGCAGTTCTTC,CATSKKREGFLNEQFF,TRBJ2-1,16,.,TRBD2,TRBV15
TGTGCCAGCAGTGAAATCCCCCTGAATAGGCCCCAGCATTTT,CASSEIPLNRPQHF,TRBJ1-5,14,.,.,TRBV6-1
TGTGCCAGCAGCTCTGGGACTAGCGGTACTCTGAGCTCCTACAATGAGCAGTTCTTC,CASSSGTSGTLSSYNEQFF,TRBJ2-1,19,.,TRBD2,TRBV12-3/TRBV12-4
TGTGCCAGCATCCGGGGGGTAGGGGATGAGCAGTTCTTC,CASIRGVGDEQFF,TRBJ2-1,13,.,TRBD2,TRBV5-6
TGCGCCAGTGGGGCTAGCGGGGCCTCATGGAGCTCTGGGGCCAACGTCCTGACTTTC,CASGASGASWSSGANVLTF,TRBJ2-6,19,many,TRBD2,TRBV5-1
TGCAGCGTTGTGGGGCGATCGGAGACCCAGTACTTC,CSVVGRSETQYF,TRBJ2-5,12,.,.,TRBV29-1